This entry is about one TCR beta chain. Its antigen is still unknown. This same CDR3 is encoded by further DNA sequences in the sample. Assay: immunoSEQ multiplex PCR; the TCRdb copy retains only in-frame clones and omits some. The data hold millions of clones, with roughly 93% observed a single time. Germline trimming cut 3 bases from V and 7 bases from J; bases unmatched to any gene: 9. Germline assignment: CDR1 SGHRS and CDR2 YFSETQ. This CDR3 region has 14 residues. This sample is part of a study of shared clonotypes between healthy human individuals. Study conclusions and caveats: Larger richness was generally estimated for naive than memory subsets.

The gene calls are TRBV5-1 and TRBJ2-7; 8 bases agree with TRBD1. This clonotype was sampled from a young man in good health. Some clones in this sample may be carry-over from other donors' samples. Sequenced: naive CD4+ T cells from PBMCs. As for subset: CD45RA+ positively selected. The CDR3: CASSSRTGSGEQYF. In DNA, the CDR3 is TGCGCCAGCAGCTCCAGGACAGGGTCAGGGGAGCAGTACTTC.